This T cell receptor (beta chain) is from a study of blood T cell repertoires in COVID-19. Study information: Italy, Spain and the United States were the sources of the convalescent and acute COVID-19 samples. The analysed material was cDNA or gDNA that came from T cells, B-cell-depleted T cells, or PBMCs.

Original analysis: Amplification of reference gene primers provided the estimated nucleated cell counts. The protocol was immunoSEQ multiplex PCR, while the TCRdb copy is restricted to in-frame clones and leaves out a portion. V and J calls and clone size are copied from that table; D and trimming were computed from the DNA. The data hold some 100,000 clones, with approximately 90% observed a single time. Trimming left V 2 bases short and J 2 bases short, with 12 bases between. From germline, CDR1 is SGHTA and CDR2 FQGNSA. The CDR3 has 16 amino acids. The chain recombines TRBV7-2 with TRBJ2-2; D is undetermined. The receptor comes from a woman older than 75 with active COVID-19. Material: peripheral blood. Here the CDR3 DNA reads TGTGCCAGCAGCTTAATCAAAACAGTTAACACCGGGGAGCTGTTTTTT. This translates into CASSLIKTVNTGELFF.